This T cell receptor beta chain was obtained from a study of monozygotic twins with inflammatory bowel disease. Regarding the study as a whole: In these data, no single strong IBD-associated signal or clonotype received support. Repertoire similarity did not separate concordant from discordant twins, possibly from limited power.

Looked up from germline, CDR1 is DFQATT and CDR2 is SNEGSKA (reference sequence). The CDR3 extends over 15 amino acids. Template switching added UMIs carrying a 6-nucleotide sample barcode. Reprocessing the 5' RACE reads, TCRdb reports a single entry for every CDR3 protein and omits DNA. This sample carries more than 300,000 distinct CDR3 sequences, with over 5.5% going to the ten biggest clones. As to this clonotype: Its target is not known.

The sequencing input was blood. The sequence came from a human donor with ulcerative colitis or Crohn's disease, or a healthy co-twin of an affected twin (not recorded which). This chain links TRBV20-1 with TRBJ2-5; TCRdb returns TRBD1, unconfirmable since there is no DNA. The CDR3 protein is CSAPWSGTSQETQYF.